The TCR beta chain described here comes from a study of response to subunit inactivated influenza vaccine. TCRdb re-derived calls from the RT-PCR reads in MiXCR, one entry per CDR3 protein. The sample yields 650,000 to 700,000 distinct CDR3 sequences, approximately 14% seen once. Per the germline V gene, CDR1 is SGDLS and CDR2 is YYNGEE. V was trimmed by 3 bases and J by 3 bases, leaving 13 bases between them. The CDR3 covers 15 residues. The chain has TRBV9 and TRBJ2-1, with D possibly being TRBD2 (5 bases). The receptor comes from a man aged 45-65 years who received an inactivated influenza vaccine. The source material was PBMCs from blood, sampled 12 days after vaccination. CDR3 in DNA: TGTGCCAGCAGCGGTGGTCAGCGGAGCTACAATGAGCAGTTCTTC. It codes for CASSGGQRSYNEQFF.